Sequencing of this T cell receptor beta chain was carried out in a study of T cell responses to AZD1222 COVID-19 vaccine (dated by TCRdb to about 2021). Background for the entire study: TCR sequencing covered roughly 230 trial participants: nearly 210 given two doses of AZD1222 and about 26 given two doses of MenACWY control vaccine. Trial participants were enrolled by age into subgroups of 18-55, 56-69 and 70-plus years, and around 150, 28 and 57 TCR-sequenced participants, respectively, were included in these subgroups. The investigation overall reported the following: Most participants were white British and females outnumbered males, and the authors suggested that clonal diversity may have been underestimated. Nearly half of unique spike-specific TCRs reportedly recognized epitopes outside regions mutated in the B.1.351 and B.1.1.7 variants. CD4 TCRs associated with the vaccine covered the entire spike protein, and the dominant responses were in regions 160-218 and 743-854. Because no day 14 peak-response samples were available, repertoires were characterized only after the peak T cell response. After two AZD1222 doses, spike-specific TCR breadth and depth were significantly higher than at day 0 and than in MenACWY recipients. Conclusions about previously exposed vaccinees were limited because only a handful of AZD1222 recipients were SARS-CoV-2 seropositive at baseline. In the small 56-69-year group, the increase in depth fell short of significance, most likely because of low power.

Details on this clone: Its antigen is still unknown. Per-base qualities were not stored, and no clone one base away is much larger.

The CDR3 regions of human TCRbeta chains were subjected to immunosequencing. In the authors' own workflow: TCRs in the repertoires were matched against a reference library of SARS-CoV-2-specific TCRs that had been generated with the MIRA antigen-specificity platform. Breadth was defined as the fraction of unique TCRs that were SARS-CoV-2-associated. Depth was defined as the fraction of total T cells that were SARS-CoV-2-associated. Using the MIRA data, each spike-specific TCR was assigned both to the spike region to which the TCR was reactive and to a CD4 or CD8 class. Log10-transformed breadth and depth values were compared by one-way ANOVA with Sidak's multiple comparisons tests. The table was pulled from immuneACCESS by TCRdb, which kept in-frame rearrangements only. Such tables lose some clones; where checked, under half of the loss comes from unresolved V genes, and the rest has no known cause. V, J and clone size are taken as reported in that table, and D and trimming were inferred from the DNA itself. The table for this sample lists about 220,000 clones; roughly 91% of them were counted only once. Jointly, the top ten make up roughly 0.99% of the sample.

What the time point label conveys for this sample: baseline before first vaccination. The sample's treatment or condition label is to be understood as: meningococcal conjugate vaccine given as trial control. The vaccinee samples were drawn from two UK trials, COV001 and COV002, one of which was a single-blind randomized controlled phase 2/3 trial testing AZD1222 (ChAdOx1 nCoV-19) in healthy adults. Trial participant PBMC samples were collected at day 0 and day 28 after the second dose for TCRbeta chain sequencing. The cysteine opens and the phenylalanine closes a CDR3 of 12 amino acids. Kept here is only the CDR3 DNA, which spans 36 bases and is read in frame from base 1. CDR1 and CDR2, per the germline V gene (reference sequence), are SEHNR and FQNEAQ. Relative to germline, V is 0 bases shorter and J is 8 bases shorter, with 5 bases between their ends.

The sequences come from peripheral blood, collected on day 0 of MenACWY control vaccination. The chain is encoded by TRBV7-9 joined to TRBJ2-1, with the D gene not confidently named. The TCR originated in an adult in good health. The CDR3 protein: CASSLAGYEQFF. The nucleotides read TGTGCCAGCAGCTTAGCTGGGTATGAGCAGTTCTTC.